A selection of T cell receptor beta chains follows, all from one sample in a study of CD8 T cells in Susac syndrome. One entry per CDR3 protein, called by TCRdb with MiXCR from the immunoSEQ multiplex PCR reads. This sample has some 240,000 distinct CDR3 sequences, with 90% to 96% found just once. The material sequenced was CD4+ T cells from PBMCs. Receptors originate from a human donor with Susac syndrome. Each CDR3 is given with its conserved first and last residue. The D gene is left open where the match is weak. Rows give clone size only sometimes, using once, few, many, or a class for an expanded clone.

abundance | j_gene | d_gene | v_gene | CDR3nt | CDR3aa
NA | TRBJ1-1 | NA | TRBV30 | TGTGCCTGGACCCCCGGCTCTCAAACTGAAGCTTTCTTT | CAWTPGSQTEAFF
once | TRBJ2-5 | NA | TRBV29-1 | TGCAGCGTTGGGGCAGGGCCCACCGGGGAGACCCAGTACTTC | CSVGAGPTGETQYF
NA | TRBJ1-2 | NA | TRBV9 | TGTGCCAGCAGCGAGAGCGGGGACTATGGCTACACCTTC | CASSESGDYGYTF
NA | TRBJ1-5 | NA | TRBV28 | TGTGCCAGCAGATTGAGCGGGCAGCCCCAGCATTTT | CASRLSGQPQHF
NA | TRBJ1-1 | NA | TRBV7-8 | TGTGCCAGCAGGGGCGGGGGCCTCGGAGGCACTGAAGCTTTCTTT | CASRGGGLGGTEAFF
NA | TRBJ2-3 | NA | TRBV3-1 | TGTGCCAGCAGCCAAGGCCGCGAACCACGAGATACGCAGTATTTT | CASSQGREPRDTQYF
NA | TRBJ2-5 | NA | TRBV7-3 | TGTGCCAGCAGCTTAAACGGGGCCCAAGAGACCCAGTACTTC | CASSLNGAQETQYF
NA | TRBJ1-5 | TRBD1 | TRBV20-1 | TGCAGTGCCCCTGGAGGGGGCTTGAGCAATCAGCCCCAGCATTTT | CSAPGGGLSNQPQHF
NA | TRBJ2-2 | TRBD2 | TRBV20-1 | TGCAGTGCCCGGCTTTTGGGGAGGGACACCGGGGAGCTGTTTTTT | CSARLLGRDTGELFF
NA | TRBJ2-1 | NA | TRBV20-1 | TGCAGTGCTAGGGACCACGGGTACAATGAGCAGTTCTTC | CSARDHGYNEQFF
NA | TRBJ2-3 | NA | TRBV20-1 | TGCAGTGCTAGTGTATCCGGGCTAGGAAAAGATACGCAGTATTTT | CSASVSGLGKDTQYF
NA | TRBJ2-1 | TRBD2 | TRBV20-1 | TGCAGTGCTAGAGATCGAAGGGCTAGCGGGAGGACGGAGCAGTTCTTC | CSARDRRASGRTEQFF
NA | TRBJ2-7 | NA | TRBV2 | TGTGCCAGCAAGGGAGAGGGCGGGCCCACCTACGAGCAGTACTTC | CASKGEGGPTYEQYF
NA | TRBJ2-1 | TRBD2 | TRBV19 | TGTGCCAGTAGTATAGTACTAGCGCCGGGTTACAATGAGCAGTTCTTC | CASSIVLAPGYNEQFF
NA | TRBJ2-1 | NA | TRBV24-1 | TGTGCCACCAATGAGCAGTTCTTC | CATNEQFF
NA | TRBJ2-7 | TRBD2 | TRBV12-3/TRBV12-4 | TGTGCCAGCAGGGCTAGCGGGTCGAACGAGCAGTACTTC | CASRASGSNEQYF
NA | TRBJ2-5 | TRBD1 | TRBV5-1 | TGCGCCAGCAGCGAACTGGGACAGCAGGAAGAGACCCAGTACTTC | CASSELGQQEETQYF
NA | TRBJ1-1 | TRBD1 | TRBV4-2 | TGTGCCAGCAGCCAACTCCAGGGGGGCAACACTGAAGCTTTCTTT | CASSQLQGGNTEAFF
NA | TRBJ1-1 | TRBD1 | TRBV20-1 | TGCAGTGTGGGACAGATAAACACTGAAGCTTTCTTT | CSVGQINTEAFF
NA | TRBJ2-1 | TRBD2 | TRBV6-6 | TGTGCCAGCAAGTACGGGACTAGCCAGGATGAGCAGTTCTTC | CASKYGTSQDEQFF
NA | TRBJ2-2 | TRBD1 | TRBV9 | TGTGCCAGCAGCGTAGGGTCAGGGGGCGACACCGGGGAGCTGTTTTTT | CASSVGSGGDTGELFF
NA | TRBJ2-1 | TRBD2 | TRBV12-3/TRBV12-4 | TGTGCCAGCAGTTTACTAGCGGGGTACACCTCCTACAATGAGCAGTTCTTC | CASSLLAGYTSYNEQFF
NA | TRBJ2-1 | NA | TRBV18 | TGTGCCAGCTCACCCTCGAGCTCCTACAATGAGCAGTTCTTC | CASSPSSSYNEQFF
NA | TRBJ2-7 | TRBD2 | TRBV20-1 | TGCAGTGCTACGGGGACTAGCGGCGCCTACGAGCAGTACTTC | CSATGTSGAYEQYF
NA | TRBJ2-1 | NA | TRBV4-2 | TGTGCCAGCAGCCAAGATCGGGGACTCTACTCCTACAATGAGCAGTTCTTC | CASSQDRGLYSYNEQFF
NA | TRBJ2-1 | TRBD2 | TRBV20-1 | TGCAGTGCTAGGTCCTGGACTAGCGGTTACAATGAGCAGTTCTTC | CSARSWTSGYNEQFF
once | TRBJ2-5 | NA | TRBV12-3/TRBV12-4 | TGTGCCAGCAGCCCTACAGGGATGGAGACCCAGTACTTC | CASSPTGMETQYF
NA | TRBJ1-1 | NA | TRBV5-8 | TGTGCCAGCAGCTTTCGTGTCGGCATGAACACTGAAGCTTTCTTT | CASSFRVGMNTEAFF
NA | TRBJ1-2 | NA | TRBV29-1 | TGCAGCGTTGAGGGCCCCGTGTATGGCTACACCTTC | CSVEGPVYGYTF
NA | TRBJ2-7 | TRBD1 | TRBV12-3/TRBV12-4 | TGTGCCAGCAGGCCCCGACAGGGCTACGAGCAGTACTTC | CASRPRQGYEQYF
NA | TRBJ1-5 | NA | TRBV30 | TGTGCCTGGAGTGTTTTCCCTCCGACCCGCAATCAGCCCCAGCATTTT | CAWSVFPPTRNQPQHF
once | TRBJ2-1 | TRBD2 | TRBV7-8 | TGTGCCAGCAGCCTAGACCATGCTAGCGGGAGCCTCTCCTACAATGAGCAGTTCTTC | CASSLDHASGSLSYNEQFF
NA | TRBJ1-1 | NA | TRBV12-3/TRBV12-4 | TGTGCCAGCAGTTTATACCCGGGAGACCGAGTGAACACTGAAGCTTTCTTT | CASSLYPGDRVNTEAFF
NA | TRBJ2-3 | NA | TRBV30 | TGTGCCTGGACGGGTCCCACAGTGATCACAGATACGCAGTATTTT | CAWTGPTVITDTQYF
NA | TRBJ2-7 | NA | TRBV29-1 | TGCAGCGTTGAGGGGGCCCCGGGACGGAACTCCTACGAGCAGTACTTC | CSVEGAPGRNSYEQYF
NA | TRBJ2-1 | NA | TRBV11-1 | TGTGCCAGCAGCTTTCAACTAGCTTCGGGGGATGAGCAGTTCTTC | CASSFQLASGDEQFF
NA | TRBJ2-5 | NA | TRBV29-1 | TGCAGTGGGACGCAGGGAGAGACCCAGTACTTC | CSGTQGETQYF
NA | TRBJ2-5 | NA | TRBV7-9 | TGTGCCAGCAGCCCAATCACGGGGGAAGAGACCCAGTACTTC | CASSPITGEETQYF
NA | TRBJ1-5 | TRBD1 | TRBV19 | TGTGCCAGCCGAAGGACAGGGAATCAGCCCCAGCATTTT | CASRRTGNQPQHF
NA | TRBJ2-2 | NA | TRBV3-1 | TGTGCCAGCAGCCAAGGTTATAGCGGGGAGCTGTTTTTT | CASSQGYSGELFF
NA | TRBJ2-2 | NA | TRBV14 | TGTGCCAGCAGCCAGCAGGTGCGCGGGGAGCTGTTTTTT | CASSQQVRGELFF
NA | TRBJ2-7 | TRBD2 | TRBV20-1 | TGCAGTGCCAAACTAGCGGGACTACACTACGAGCAGTACTTC | CSAKLAGLHYEQYF
NA | TRBJ1-1 | NA | TRBV20-1 | TGCAGTGCTAGAGATAGGATGACGGACGAGGCTCTTGAAGCTTTCTTT | CSARDRMTDEALEAFF
NA | TRBJ1-5 | NA | TRBV20-1 | TGCAGTGCTAGTAGGCAGGGAGCAGATCAGCCCCAGCATTTT | CSASRQGADQPQHF
NA | TRBJ1-2 | NA | TRBV28 | TGTGCCAGCAGACCCCCATTAGGCAAAGCTAACTATGGCTACACCTTC | CASRPPLGKANYGYTF
NA | TRBJ1-5 | NA | TRBV19 | TGTGCCTCAGGGCCTCCATCGCCCCAGCATTTT | CASGPPSPQHF